These 29 T cell receptor beta chains share one sample of origin, sequenced in a study of CXCR3-negative and CXCR3-positive naive CD8 T cells. The libraries of TRB cDNA were prepared using 5' RACE with UMI labels. TCRdb reanalyzed the 5' RACE reads and collapses them to one entry per CDR3 protein, without DNA. The sample data list about 110,000 distinct CDR3 sequences. No antigen has been identified for these receptors. Study-level results: For CXCR3-positive naive cells, TRB CDR3s were more hydrophobic than those of CXCR3-negative naive cells.

What was sequenced was naive CXCR3+ CD8+ T cells from blood. Subset in this sample: CD45RO-CCR7+CD27+CD95- naive CD8+ T cells expressing CXCR3 (TNR3+). Receptor source: a human donor in good health. Some clones in this sample may be carry-over from other donors' samples.

V gene TRBV28 combines with J gene TRBJ2-1; the D call of TRBD1 rests on TCRdb alone, since no DNA is present to check it. The CDR3 totals 13 residues. Germline V lookup: CDR1 MDHEN, CDR2 SYDVKM. The CDR3 spells CASSLRGVNEQFF.

The chain combines TRBV6-2 or TRBV6-3 with TRBJ2-5; TCRdb's D gene call, TRBD2, goes unchecked for lack of DNA. The germline gives CDR1 MNHEY, CDR2 SVGEGT. CDR3 size: 17 residues. CDR3 amino acids: CASSPPVTSGLQETQYF.

The chain employs TRBV30 and TRBJ2-3; with no DNA, the TCRdb D assignment of TRBD1 cannot be verified. The CDR3 spans 13 residues. The germline gives CDR1 GTSNPN, CDR2 SVGIG (reference sequence). CDR3 residues: CAWTTIRADTQYF.

This chain uses TRBV5-1 with TRBJ2-2. The CDR3 sequence is 14 residues long. Germline V gene sequence: CDR1 SGHRS, CDR2 YFSETQ. CDR3 loop: CASSPTANTGELFF.

The CDR3 loop reads CASSPQWGSTTDTQYF. V is TRBV4-3 and J is TRBJ2-3; TCRdb indicates TRBD1, and absent DNA this call remains unverified. CDR1 LGHNA and CDR2 YSLEER come from the germline V gene. The CDR3 covers 16 residues.

The chain carries TRBV7-9 and TRBJ2-7; there is no DNA to check the TCRdb D call of TRBD1. This CDR3 is built from 12 residues. CDR1 is SEHNR, CDR2 FQNEAQ, per germline (reference sequence). The CDR3 is CASSRGIYEQYF. Based on the CDR3 plus reference TRBV7-9 and TRBJ2-7, the full variable domain is DTGVSQNPRHKITKRGQNVTFRCDPISEHNRLYWYRQTLGQGPEFLTYFQNEAQLEKSRLLSDRFSAERPKGSFSTLEIQRTEQGDSAMYLCASSRGIYEQYFGPGTRLTVT.

V usage is TRBV29-1 and J usage is TRBJ1-2. This CDR3 is 11 amino acids long. CDR1 is SQVTM and CDR2 is ANQGSEA in the germline V gene. The CDR3 here is CSVEGNDGYTF.

The V gene is TRBV28, the J gene TRBJ2-2. Germline values: CDR1 MDHEN, CDR2 SYDVKM. This CDR3 has 14 residues. CDR3 loop: CASSLIMNTGELFF. Together with reference TRBV28 and TRBJ2-2, the CDR3 gives the full variable domain: DVKVTQSSRYLVKRTGEKVFLECVQDMDHENMFWYRQDPGLGLRLIYFSYDVKMKEKGDIPEGYSVSREKKERFSLILESASTNQTSMYLCASSLIMNTGELFFGEGSRLTVL.

The chain recombines TRBV7-3 with TRBJ2-1. The CDR3 consists of 13 residues. The germline CDR1 and CDR2 sequences are SGHTA and FQGTGA. The CDR3 reads CASSLRSWDEQFF.

This chain joins TRBV11-2 and TRBJ2-3; the TCRdb call, TRBD1, lacks DNA for checking. Germline CDR1 reads SGHAT; CDR2 reads FQNNGV. The CDR3 runs to 15 residues. CDR3: CASSLTGGRSDTQYF.

V is TRBV7-9 and J is TRBJ1-1; without DNA, the TCRdb call of TRBD1 cannot be checked. Germline V gene sequence: CDR1 SEHNR, CDR2 FQNEAQ (reference sequence). The CDR3 covers 15 residues. The CDR3 here is CASSSDSSMNTEAFF.

The rearrangement uses TRBV19 and TRBJ1-1; checking the TCRdb D call of TRBD1 is not possible without DNA. In germline, CDR1 is LNHDA, CDR2 SQIVND (reference sequence). The CDR3 sequence is 14 residues long. The CDR3 spells CASSLEGQTTEAFF.

The rearrangement links TRBV12-3 or TRBV12-4 to TRBJ2-7; TCRdb picks TRBD1, but there is no DNA to check that call. CDR3 length: 13 amino acids. This CDR3 reads CASRPGQDYEQYF.

J is TRBJ2-7 and V is TRBV5-6; TCRdb's D gene call, TRBD2, goes unchecked for lack of DNA. CDR1 SGHDT and CDR2 YYEEEE come from the germline V gene. The CDR3 runs to 12 residues. This chain's CDR3 is CASTLLAGEQYF.

The rearrangement uses TRBV6-2 or TRBV6-3 and TRBJ2-1; lacking DNA, the TRBD1 call made by TCRdb goes unchecked. This CDR3 has 12 amino acids. Germline assignment: CDR1 MNHEY and CDR2 SVGEGT. The CDR3 sequence: CASSPLGGRQFF.

This chain joins TRBV13 and TRBJ1-3. The CDR3 has 17 residues. Germline CDR1 reads PRHDT; CDR2 reads FYEKMQ (reference sequence). The CDR3 sequence is CASSLRMSTSRRDTIYF.

V is TRBV6-4 and J is TRBJ2-3; TCRdb proposes TRBD2, but this gene call is untestable without DNA. Germline V CDR1 and CDR2: MRHNA, SNTAGT. The CDR3 sequence is 15 residues long. The CDR3 protein is CASSSTSGLTDTQYF.

The V call is TRBV11-2, the J call TRBJ2-3; TCRdb calls TRBD2, which cannot be checked without DNA. The CDR3 sequence is 16 residues long. Germline values: CDR1 SGHAT, CDR2 FQNNGV. CDR3 sequence reads: CASSPLASGFTDTQYF.

The chain links TRBV4-3 to TRBJ2-4. The CDR3 spans 16 residues. Germline V lookup: CDR1 LGHNA, CDR2 YSLEER. CDR3 sequence: CASSQGAASTKNIQYF.

The chain couples TRBV2 to TRBJ2-7; without DNA, the TCRdb call of TRBD2 cannot be checked. CDR1 is SNHLY, CDR2 FYNNEI, per germline. This CDR3 has 15 residues. The CDR3: CASSVSGRSSYEQYF.

The chain joins TRBV7-2 to TRBJ2-7; TCRdb gives TRBD1 as the D gene, but with no DNA this cannot be confirmed. Germline-derived CDR1 and CDR2 are SGHTA and FQGNSA. The CDR3 contains 16 residues. The CDR3 spells CASSLEWSQGYYEQYF.

The chain has TRBV5-1 and TRBJ2-3; the D call of TRBD2 rests on TCRdb alone, since no DNA is present to check it. The V gene's germline CDR1 is SGHRS and CDR2 YFSETQ. This CDR3 has 17 amino acids. Here the CDR3 reads CASSLAGTSAPPDTQYF. The whole variable domain, filled in from reference TRBV5-1 and TRBJ2-3, reads KAGVTQTPRYLIKTRGQQVTLSCSPISGHRSVSWYQQTPGQGLQFLFEYFSETQRNKGNFPGRFSGRQFSNSRSEMNVSTLELGDSALYLCASSLAGTSAPPDTQYFGPGTRLTVL.

The chain is built from TRBV6-5 and TRBJ2-3; the D call of TRBD1 rests on TCRdb alone, since no DNA is present to check it. The CDR3 extends over 16 amino acids. CDR1 and CDR2 from the germline V gene are MNHEY and SVGAGI. CDR3 in amino acids: CASTRDAEPSTDTQYF.

The rearrangement joins TRBV7-8 to TRBJ2-2; TCRdb designates TRBD1, a call that cannot be tested without DNA. The CDR3 extends over 18 amino acids. Looked up from germline, CDR1 is SGHVS and CDR2 is FQNEAQ. CDR3 protein: CASSLVRGETGNTGELFF.

The rearrangement uses TRBV6-5 and TRBJ1-2; the TCRdb call, TRBD1, lacks DNA for checking. CDR1 and CDR2 (germline): MNHEY, SVGAGI. CDR3 length: 15 residues. The CDR3 sequence is CASSQRGVSNYGYTF.

The V and J genes are TRBV15 and TRBJ2-1; TCRdb indicates TRBD1, and absent DNA this call remains unverified. The CDR3 runs to 16 residues. Germline V CDR1 and CDR2: LNHNV, YYDKDF (reference sequence). The chain's CDR3 is CATSISGFNWGNEQFF.

The chain employs TRBV7-3 and TRBJ2-1; no DNA is available, so the TRBD1 call from TCRdb remains unchecked. The CDR3 runs to 13 residues. Germline CDR1 reads SGHTA; CDR2 reads FQGTGA. CDR3 protein: CASSPTGPDEQFF.

This chain uses TRBV5-1 with TRBJ2-1; TCRdb picks TRBD1, but there is no DNA to check that call. Per germline, CDR1 SGHRS and CDR2 YFSETQ. This CDR3 has 14 amino acids. Here the CDR3 reads CASSTGTLGNEQFF.

This CDR3 reads CSVEGDSSYNEQFF. The genes are TRBV29-1 and TRBJ2-1; TCRdb picks TRBD1, but there is no DNA to check that call. Germline CDR1 reads SQVTM; CDR2 reads ANQGSEA. The CDR3 is made up of 14 amino acids.